These T cell receptor beta chains were read from a single sample in a study of identifying expanded T cells in peripheral blood. Here immunoSEQ multiplex PCR was the method, and the copy in TCRdb shows in-frame clones only, minus some. The sample shows 100,000 to 150,000 clones, 75% to 90% of them seen only once. Sample: blood. These TCRs come from a person between 18 and 75 years old in good health. CDR3s include the opening cysteine and the closing phenylalanine or tryptophan. A D gene is named only where the DNA matches it firmly. Rows may omit the clone size; those that give it use once, few, many or a size class.

V gene: TRBV6-1
D gene: -
clone size: -
J gene: TRBJ2-2
CDR3 DNA: TGTGCCAGCAGGGATTGGGACAAGAACACCGGGGAGCTGTTTTTT
CDR3 protein: CASRDWDKNTGELFF

V gene: TRBV2
D gene: TRBD1
clone size: few
J gene: TRBJ1-6
CDR3 DNA: TGTGCCAGCAGTGAAGACAGGGGATTAAATTCACCCCTCCACTTT
CDR3 protein: CASSEDRGLNSPLHF

V gene: TRBV7-9
D gene: -
clone size: -
J gene: TRBJ1-5
CDR3 DNA: TGTGCCAGCAGTAACTGGGACTTTGAGGAACATCAGCCCCAGCATTTT
CDR3 protein: CASSNWDFEEHQPQHF

V gene: TRBV30
D gene: TRBD2
clone size: -
J gene: TRBJ2-7
CDR3 DNA: TGTGCCTATCATAGCCCTAAGGTACCCGGGAGGGTTTACGAGCAGTACTTC
CDR3 protein: CAYHSPKVPGRVYEQYF

V gene: TRBV7-2
D gene: -
clone size: -
J gene: TRBJ1-3
CDR3 DNA: TGTGCCAGCAGCTTAGTAACGGCAGGGGTTGGAAACACCATATATTTT
CDR3 protein: CASSLVTAGVGNTIYF

V gene: TRBV15
D gene: TRBD1
clone size: -
J gene: TRBJ1-2
CDR3 DNA: TGTGCCACCAGCAGGGCCACGGACAGGGGAGGGAATGGCTACACCTTC
CDR3 protein: CATSRATDRGGNGYTF

V gene: TRBV11-3
D gene: -
clone size: -
J gene: TRBJ1-6
CDR3 DNA: TGTGCCAGCAGCCCAAGAAATTCACCCCTCCACTTT
CDR3 protein: CASSPRNSPLHF

V gene: TRBV6-5
D gene: -
clone size: -
J gene: TRBJ2-4
CDR3 DNA: TGTGCCAGCAGTTCCCCCGGGGGCGGGAACATTCAGTACTTC
CDR3 protein: CASSSPGGGNIQYF

V gene: TRBV9
D gene: TRBD1
clone size: -
J gene: TRBJ1-1
CDR3 DNA: TGTGCCAGCAGCGTAGCTGGGACAGCGAACACTGAAGCTTTCTTT
CDR3 protein: CASSVAGTANTEAFF

V gene: TRBV6-5
D gene: TRBD1
clone size: -
J gene: TRBJ2-1
CDR3 DNA: TGTGCCAGCAAACCAGGGGGTAGCCACAATGAGCAGTTCTTC
CDR3 protein: CASKPGGSHNEQFF

V gene: TRBV7-2
D gene: TRBD1
clone size: once
J gene: TRBJ1-6
CDR3 DNA: TGTGCCAGCGGACCGGGACAGAGAAATTCACCCCTCCACTTT
CDR3 protein: CASGPGQRNSPLHF

V gene: TRBV19
D gene: -
clone size: -
J gene: TRBJ1-2
CDR3 DNA: TGTGCCAGTAGTATAACTGGGGCCCTCTATGGCTACACCTTC
CDR3 protein: CASSITGALYGYTF

V gene: TRBV20-1
D gene: -
clone size: -
J gene: TRBJ1-2
CDR3 DNA: TGCAGTGCGTCAGGGGCCTATGGCTACACCTTC
CDR3 protein: CSASGAYGYTF

V gene: TRBV18
D gene: -
clone size: -
J gene: TRBJ1-1
CDR3 DNA: TGTGCCAGCTCACCCACCTGGCGCGGGGGCACTGAAGCTTTCTTT
CDR3 protein: CASSPTWRGGTEAFF

V gene: TRBV4-1
D gene: TRBD1
clone size: -
J gene: TRBJ2-5
CDR3 DNA: TGCGCCAGCAGCCAAGTTGGGACAGGGAGGGAGACCCAGTACTTC
CDR3 protein: CASSQVGTGRETQYF

V gene: TRBV27
D gene: -
clone size: -
J gene: TRBJ1-1
CDR3 DNA: TGTGCCAGCAGCTGGGGGGGCACTGAAGCTTTCTTT
CDR3 protein: CASSWGGTEAFF

V gene: TRBV27
D gene: -
clone size: -
J gene: TRBJ2-5
CDR3 DNA: TGTGCCAGCAGTTTATCAAAATCAGAGACCCAGTACTTC
CDR3 protein: CASSLSKSETQYF

V gene: TRBV4-1
D gene: TRBD1
clone size: -
J gene: TRBJ1-2
CDR3 DNA: TGCGCCAGCAGCCCCCCAGACAGGGACGGCTACACCTTC
CDR3 protein: CASSPPDRDGYTF

V gene: TRBV19
D gene: -
clone size: -
J gene: TRBJ1-3
CDR3 DNA: TGTGCCAGTAGTCTCACCGGAAACACCATATATTTT
CDR3 protein: CASSLTGNTIYF

V gene: TRBV7-8
D gene: TRBD1
clone size: -
J gene: TRBJ1-2
CDR3 DNA: TGTGCCAGCAGCTTAGTGCCTTTGACAGGGGGCCACTATGGCTACACCTTC
CDR3 protein: CASSLVPLTGGHYGYTF

V gene: TRBV7-2
D gene: -
clone size: -
J gene: TRBJ2-4
CDR3 DNA: TGTGCCAGCAGCTTAGCGGGACATCTCTCCCCGTCGAGAAACATTCAGTACTTC
CDR3 protein: CASSLAGHLSPSRNIQYF

V gene: TRBV7-9
D gene: TRBD2
clone size: many
J gene: TRBJ2-1
CDR3 DNA: TGTGCCAGCAGCCCTAGGGGACTAGCGGGGACCCACCGTGAGCAGTTCTTC
CDR3 protein: CASSPRGLAGTHREQFF

V gene: TRBV9
D gene: -
clone size: -
J gene: TRBJ2-3
CDR3 DNA: TGTGCCAGCAGCGTCGGTGCAGGAGAAACAGATACGCAGTATTTT
CDR3 protein: CASSVGAGETDTQYF

V gene: TRBV7-3
D gene: TRBD2
clone size: -
J gene: TRBJ2-5
CDR3 DNA: TGTGCCAGCAGCCCAGGGACTAGCGGGGTCCAAGAGACCCAGTACTTC
CDR3 protein: CASSPGTSGVQETQYF

V gene: TRBV5-6
D gene: -
clone size: -
J gene: TRBJ2-5
CDR3 DNA: TGTGCCAGCAGTGATACAACTAGCTCGAGAAGAGAGACCCAGTACTTC
CDR3 protein: CASSDTTSSRRETQYF

V gene: TRBV6-5
D gene: -
clone size: -
J gene: TRBJ1-6
CDR3 DNA: TGTGCCAGCAGTGTTAATCGACGGAATTCACCCCTCCACTTT
CDR3 protein: CASSVNRRNSPLHF

V gene: TRBV10-1
D gene: -
clone size: -
J gene: TRBJ2-3
CDR3 DNA: TGCGCCAGCAGTGATGGGGGATCCACAGATACGCAGTATTTT
CDR3 protein: CASSDGGSTDTQYF

V gene: TRBV19
D gene: -
clone size: -
J gene: TRBJ2-2
CDR3 DNA: TGTGCCAGCAAAGGGGAAGTTGGTGTGGAGCTGTTTTTT
CDR3 protein: CASKGEVGVELFF

V gene: TRBV29-1
D gene: -
clone size: once
J gene: TRBJ1-2
CDR3 DNA: TGCAGCGTTGTGTTACAGAACTATGGCTACACCTTC
CDR3 protein: CSVVLQNYGYTF

V gene: TRBV4-3
D gene: -
clone size: -
J gene: TRBJ2-1
CDR3 DNA: TGCGCCAGCAGCCGCCGGGACACTCTCGCTGAGCAGTTCTTC
CDR3 protein: CASSRRDTLAEQFF

V gene: TRBV27
D gene: TRBD1
clone size: -
J gene: TRBJ1-5
CDR3 DNA: TGTGCCAGCAGTTTATCGACGGTGACAGGGAGGTCAAATCAGCCCCAGCATTTT
CDR3 protein: CASSLSTVTGRSNQPQHF

V gene: TRBV6-6
D gene: -
clone size: -
J gene: TRBJ1-2
CDR3 DNA: TGTGCCAGCAGTTACTCGGGGGGTGGCGGCTACACCTTC
CDR3 protein: CASSYSGGGGYTF

V gene: TRBV7-6
D gene: -
clone size: -
J gene: TRBJ2-7
CDR3 DNA: TGTGCCAGCAGCCCTAGGGGGGGCGAGCAGTACTTC
CDR3 protein: CASSPRGGEQYF

V gene: TRBV6-5
D gene: -
clone size: -
J gene: TRBJ1-1
CDR3 DNA: TGTGCCAGCAGTGCGACGGTCCTGAACACTGAAGCTTTCTTT
CDR3 protein: CASSATVLNTEAFF

V gene: TRBV11-2
D gene: -
clone size: -
J gene: TRBJ1-2
CDR3 DNA: TGTGCCAGCAGCCTCGGGGCCTATGGCTACACCTTC
CDR3 protein: CASSLGAYGYTF

V gene: TRBV5-8
D gene: TRBD1
clone size: -
J gene: TRBJ2-3
CDR3 DNA: TGTGCCAGCAGACGATCGGGACAGCTAACAGATACGCAGTATTTT
CDR3 protein: CASRRSGQLTDTQYF

V gene: TRBV7-9
D gene: -
clone size: -
J gene: TRBJ2-3
CDR3 DNA: TGTGCCAGCAGCTTCGGGGTGTTAGCAGATACGCAGTATTTT
CDR3 protein: CASSFGVLADTQYF

V gene: TRBV19
D gene: -
clone size: -
J gene: TRBJ2-5
CDR3 DNA: TGTGCCAGTAGTATAGACCCACAAGAGACCCAGTACTTC
CDR3 protein: CASSIDPQETQYF

V gene: TRBV18
D gene: -
clone size: -
J gene: TRBJ2-3
CDR3 DNA: TGTGCCAGCTCACCTGGGACTCTTAGCACAGATACGCAGTATTTT
CDR3 protein: CASSPGTLSTDTQYF

V gene: TRBV7-6
D gene: -
clone size: -
J gene: TRBJ2-6
CDR3 DNA: TGTGCCAGCAGCCCCGACCCTGCTGGGGCCAACGTCCTGACTTTC
CDR3 protein: CASSPDPAGANVLTF

V gene: TRBV4-3
D gene: -
clone size: -
J gene: TRBJ1-5
CDR3 DNA: TGCGCCAGCAGCCAACGCGGCTCTCAGCCCCAGCATTTT
CDR3 protein: CASSQRGSQPQHF

V gene: TRBV28
D gene: -
clone size: few
J gene: TRBJ1-5
CDR3 DNA: TGTGCCACTTCAGGGGGCAATCAGCCCCAGCATTTT
CDR3 protein: CATSGGNQPQHF

V gene: TRBV7-9
D gene: -
clone size: -
J gene: TRBJ1-2
CDR3 DNA: TGTGCCAGCAGCTTGGTCGGGACACTGTATGGCTACACCTTC
CDR3 protein: CASSLVGTLYGYTF